What follows are 29 T cell receptor beta chains derived from one specimen sequenced in a study of identical twins. TCRdb called the 5' RACE reads again in MiXCR, with one record for every CDR3 protein. There are 1.5 million to 2 million distinct CDR3 sequences in the sample; roughly a third occur only once, and around 0.25% lies in the top ten. The sequenced sample consisted of cord blood. These receptors all come from a newborn girl in good health.

Worth noting for this clonotype: A much bigger clone sits one base away, suggesting this may be a read error. This chain joins TRBV5-1 and TRBJ2-1, with TRBD2 matching over 7 bases. Trimming removed 3 bases from V and 10 bases from J; junction bases left unmatched: 10. The germline gives CDR1 SGHRS, CDR2 YFSETQ. The CDR3 extends over 14 amino acids. The CDR3 sequence is CASSWTRDSYEQFF. Written as DNA, the CDR3 is TGCGCCAGCAGCTGGACTAGGGATTCCTACGAGCAGTTCTTC.

Ten or more counts support this clonotype. The genes are TRBV2 and TRBJ1-2; possible D gene TRBD1, 5 bases. CDR1 and CDR2 from the germline V gene are SNHLY and FYNNEI. The CDR3 runs 12 residues. Trimming cost V 4 bases and J 3 bases, with 6 bases left between them. In DNA, the CDR3 is TGTGCCAGCAGTGGGGGACACTATGGCTACACCTTC. It is translated as CASSGGHYGYTF.

The J gene is TRBJ1-3, the V gene TRBV29-1, with D tentatively TRBD1 (5 bases). The CDR3 length is 15 residues. The V gene lost 1 base and the J gene lost 2 bases, with 12 bases spanning the gap. In germline, CDR1 is SQVTM, CDR2 ANQGSEA. The CDR3 loop is CSVEGGAEAGNTIYF. CDR3 coding DNA: TGCAGCGTTGAAGGAGGGGCCGAAGCTGGAAACACCATATATTTT.

The table lists this clonotype with a few counts. The rearrangement uses TRBV27 and TRBJ1-2, with TRBD1 as a possible D gene (5 bases). The germline V gene has CDR1 MNHEY and CDR2 SMNVEV (reference sequence). V lost 3 bases and J 7 bases, leaving 12 bases between the germline ends. The CDR3 extends over 13 amino acids. The CDR3 sequence: CASSLWGTGGYTF. The CDR3 DNA is TGTGCCAGCAGTTTGTGGGGGACTGGTGGCTACACCTTC.

Comments on this clonotype: At one boundary the junction diverges from the germline segment, which might be a read error. CDR3: CTSSLAPDTTYTDTQYF. The CDR3, as DNA: TGTACCAGCAGTTTAGCTCCTGACACGACTTACACAGATACGCAGTATTTT. J is TRBJ2-3 and V is TRBV28, with unresolved D. Germline V lookup: CDR1 MDHEN, CDR2 SYDVKM. The CDR3 is 17 amino acids.

In its sample, this clonotype was seen a few times. V and J are TRBV6-5 and TRBJ2-7; 8 bases map to TRBD2. Germline trimming cut 5 bases from V and 1 base from J; bases unmatched to any gene: 7. Germline V gene data show CDR1 as MNHEY and CDR2 as SVGAGI. The CDR3 has 15 residues. The CDR3: CASSTIAGSSYEQYF. CDR3 DNA: TGTGCCAGCAGTACCATAGCGGGGTCATCCTACGAGCAGTACTTC.

V and J are TRBV6-2 or TRBV6-3 and TRBJ2-3; tentatively, D is TRBD1 (5 bases). This CDR3 has 14 residues. V gave up 8 bases and J gave up 2 bases, with 14 bases separating them. Germline V gene sequence: CDR1 MNHEY, CDR2 SVGEGT. CDR3 loop: CASAPDTPTDTQYF. CDR3 in DNA: TGTGCCAGCGCGCCGGACACACCCACAGATACGCAGTATTTT.

This chain uses TRBV12-3 or TRBV12-4 with TRBJ1-1, with TRBD1 matching over 7 bases. With 2 bases clipped from V and 1 base from J, the junction kept 7 bases outside the gene matches. CDR3 length equals 16 residues. CDR3 loop: CASSLSRQGTNTEAFF. The CDR3 DNA is TGTGCCAGCAGTTTATCACGACAGGGAACGAACACTGAAGCTTTCTTT.

The V and J genes are TRBV4-1 and TRBJ2-3, with TRBD2 matching 8 bases. V was clipped by 3 bases and J by 1 base; unmatched bases: 6. The CDR3 contains 16 residues. Per germline, CDR1 MGHRA and CDR2 YSYEKL. The CDR3, as DNA: TGCGCCAGCAGCCATGATCGAGCGGGAGGCACAGATACGCAGTATTTT. Its translation is CASSHDRAGGTDTQYF.

With respect to this clonotype: The germline gene is not matched at one end of the junction; a read error may be the cause. V gene TRBV5-1 combines with J gene TRBJ1-6; a weak D match, TRBD1 (5 bases). Germline assignment: CDR1 SGHRS and CDR2 YFSETQ. This CDR3 region has 15 residues. The CDR3 loop reads CASSLRGRVNSPPHF. The CDR3 DNA is TGCGCCAGCAGCTTGAGGGGAAGGGTCAATTCACCCCCCCACTTT.

This clonotype was seen a few times. The chain carries TRBV5-1 and TRBJ1-2; D is perhaps TRBD1 (6 bases). Trimming removed 7 bases from V and 1 base from J, with 14 bases in between. The CDR3 length is 14 residues. Germline V CDR1 and CDR2: SGHRS, YFSETQ. The DNA for the CDR3 is TGCGCCAGCTCCATAGGGACATTTAACTATGGCTACACCTTC. It encodes CASSIGTFNYGYTF.

This rearrangement joins TRBV12-3 or TRBV12-4 to TRBJ2-2; 8 bases align to TRBD1. This CDR3 comprises 17 residues. The V gene end was trimmed by 5 bases and the J gene end by 2 bases; junction bases not matched to a gene: 10. This CDR3 reads CASSLTRDRGNTGELFF. The CDR3 DNA reads as TGTGCCAGCAGTCTCACCCGAGACAGGGGTAACACCGGGGAGCTGTTTTTT.

This clonotype was seen only a few times. The chain couples TRBV12-3 or TRBV12-4 to TRBJ1-2, with D uncertain. The CDR3 is 13 residues long. Trimming removed 3 bases from V and 5 bases from J, with 10 bases in between. CDR3 residues: CASSFGPGYGYTF. CDR3 DNA sequence: TGTGCCAGCAGTTTCGGGCCGGGGTATGGCTACACCTTC.

The V call is TRBV10-3, the J call TRBJ1-1, with 9 bases fitting TRBD1. The CDR3 extends over 15 amino acids. Germline CDR1 ENHRY, CDR2 SYGVKD. The J segment lost 5 bases and the V segment lost 2 bases, leaving 6 bases of the junction unmatched. The CDR3 spells CAISETRTGETEAFF. In nucleotides, the CDR3 is TGTGCCATCAGTGAGACCCGGACAGGGGAAACTGAAGCTTTCTTT.

This rearrangement joins TRBV7-2 to TRBJ2-7; the D gene could be TRBD1 or TRBD2 (5 bases each). This CDR3 comprises 15 residues. Per the germline V gene, CDR1 is SGHTA and CDR2 is FQGNSA. Trimming pared 5 bases from V and 7 bases from J, leaving 21 bases between. The DNA for the CDR3 is TGTGCCAGCAGCACGTATATGGGGACCTACAATGAGCAGTACTTC. Protein: CASSTYMGTYNEQYF.

This clonotype was observed a handful of times. The V and J genes are TRBV7-2 and TRBJ2-1, with TRBD2 identical over 13 bases. Per germline, CDR1 SGHTA and CDR2 FQGNSA. The CDR3 has 15 residues. Trimming took 5 bases from V and 6 from J; bases not matched to a gene: 4. In DNA form, the CDR3 reads TGTGCCAGCAGCGGGGGACTAGCGGGGCCCAATGAGCAGTTCTTC. Encoded protein: CASSGGLAGPNEQFF.

This clonotype was counted between two and nine times. The chain recombines TRBV7-9 with TRBJ1-2; D may be TRBD1 (6 bases). The CDR3 is 13 residues long. Germline CDR1 and CDR2: SEHNR and FQNEAQ (reference sequence). V lost 4 bases to trimming and J lost 6 bases, with 12 bases between them. The CDR3 DNA follows: TGTGCCAGCAGCTCAGGACCAGGGGATGGCTACACCTTC. It specifies CASSSGPGDGYTF.

This clonotype came up many times. CDR3 nucleotides: TGCGCCAGCAGCCAAAACAGGGGGCAAGAGACCCAGTACTTC. Translated: CASSQNRGQETQYF. This chain connects TRBV4-1 to TRBJ2-5; 8 bases are a match to TRBD1. The CDR3 is made up of 14 amino acids. J lost 2 bases, V lost 2 bases, and 1 base had no gene match. CDR1 is MGHRA, CDR2 YSYEKL, per germline.

A note on this clonotype: The junction departs from the called germline gene at one end, perhaps through a read error. This chain joins TRBV2 and TRBJ2-3; 7 bases are shared with TRBD1. There are 14 residues in the CDR3. Germline lookup yields CDR1 SNHLY and CDR2 FYNNEI. The CDR3 DNA sequence: TGTGCCAGCAGGGACAGGCCCCACACAGGTACGCAGTATTTT. This codes for CASRDRPHTGTQYF.

This clonotype occurred many times. The junction does not match germline at one end; this may be a read error. This rearrangement joins TRBV12-3 or TRBV12-4 to TRBJ2-5, with a possible D match to TRBD2 (5 bases). This CDR3 region has 14 residues. In DNA form, the CDR3 reads TGCGCCAGCAGCTTGCGTCGGGGCCAAGAGACCCAGTACTTC. This encodes CASSLRRGQETQYF.

This clonotype was counted a few times. The chain is built from TRBV19 and TRBJ2-1; TRBD2 matches 9 bases. Germline CDR1 and CDR2: LNHDA and SQIVND (reference sequence). This CDR3 contains 14 residues. V shed 8 bases, J shed 0 bases, and the junction held 2 bases outside the gene matches. DNA for the CDR3: TGTGCCAGTTGTAGCGGGAGCTCCTACAATGAGCAGTTCTTC. Its protein product is CASCSGSSYNEQFF.

V usage is TRBV6-1 and J usage is TRBJ1-1; D unresolved. Trimming pared 7 bases from V and 0 bases from J, leaving 9 bases between. The CDR3 covers 13 residues. Germline V CDR1 and CDR2: MNHNS, SASEGT. CDR3 in DNA: TGTGCCAGCATGCTGACCCTGAACACTGAAGCTTTCTTT. This codes for CASMLTLNTEAFF.

The CDR3 spells CSASPGLLYEQYF. The CDR3 bases are TGCAGTGCTAGTCCGGGACTTCTCTACGAGCAGTACTTC. The chain employs TRBV20-1 and TRBJ2-4; weak D call: TRBD2 (6 bases). TRBJ2-7 matches the DNA end more closely, so the J call is doubtful. The germline V gene has CDR1 DFQATT and CDR2 SNEGSKA (reference sequence). There are 13 residues in the CDR3.

This clonotype occurred a few times. The rearrangement uses TRBV10-3 and TRBJ1-2; D call uncertain. Germline assignment: CDR1 ENHRY and CDR2 SYGVKD. V was shortened by 0 bases and J by 4 bases, with 12 bases between the two germline ends. The CDR3 has 15 amino acids. The CDR3 nucleotides read TGTGCCATCAGTGAGTCGCTGGGTCGGGGCTATGGCTACACCTTC. This codes for CAISESLGRGYGYTF.

The rearrangement uses TRBV25-1 and TRBJ2-7; TRBD2 aligns across 9 bases. Germline CDR1 is MGHDK and CDR2 is SYGVNS. The CDR3 is made up of 13 amino acids. J was trimmed by 5 bases and V by 7 bases; bases with no gene match: 6. The CDR3 here is CASKGGRANEQYF. The CDR3 DNA reads as TGTGCCAGCAAAGGCGGGAGGGCGAACGAGCAGTACTTC.

V and J are TRBV20-1 and TRBJ1-4, with D tentatively TRBD1 (6 bases). Trimming removed 4 bases at V and 4 bases at J, with 13 bases between. The CDR3 has 14 amino acids. The germline gives CDR1 DFQATT, CDR2 SNEGSKA (reference sequence). In nucleotides, the CDR3 is TGCAGTGCTATGGGGGGGGCTATTAATGAAAAACTGTTTTTT. Encoded protein: CSAMGGAINEKLFF.

Only a few counts were recorded for this clonotype. This rearrangement joins TRBV9 to TRBJ2-3; D call uncertain. CDR1 SGDLS and CDR2 YYNGEE come from the germline V gene. The CDR3 is 14 amino acids. V was shortened by 7 bases and J by 6 bases, with 18 bases between the two germline ends. The DNA for the CDR3 is TGTGCCAGCTCCAAAGCCCCCCCCCGGGATACGCAGTATTTT. Its protein product is CASSKAPPRDTQYF. Based on the CDR3 plus reference TRBV9 and TRBJ2-3, the full variable domain is DSGVTQTPKHLITATGQRVTLRCSPRSGDLSVYWYQQSLDQGLQFLIQYYNGEERAKGNILERFSAQQFPDLHSELNLSSLELGDSALYFCASSKAPPRDTQYFGPGTRLTVL.

This clonotype showed up just a few times. V is TRBV14 and J is TRBJ2-5; maybe TRBD1 (5 bases). Germline assignment: CDR1 SGHDN and CDR2 FVKESK. The CDR3 runs to 15 residues. V gave up 2 bases and J gave up 5 bases, with 15 bases separating them. The CDR3 is CASSQLWFRVETQYF. The CDR3 bases are TGTGCCAGCAGCCAATTATGGTTCAGGGTGGAGACCCAGTACTTC.

This clonotype was counted a few times. This chain links TRBV20-1 with TRBJ2-5; the match to TRBD1 covers 8 bases. The J call could be wrong; TRBJ2-7 is a better fit for the DNA end. In germline, CDR1 is DFQATT, CDR2 SNEGSKA (reference sequence). The CDR3 contains 13 residues. Here the CDR3 DNA reads TGCAGTGCTAGCGATGACAGGGGATACGAGCAGTACTTC. Its translation is CSASDDRGYEQYF.